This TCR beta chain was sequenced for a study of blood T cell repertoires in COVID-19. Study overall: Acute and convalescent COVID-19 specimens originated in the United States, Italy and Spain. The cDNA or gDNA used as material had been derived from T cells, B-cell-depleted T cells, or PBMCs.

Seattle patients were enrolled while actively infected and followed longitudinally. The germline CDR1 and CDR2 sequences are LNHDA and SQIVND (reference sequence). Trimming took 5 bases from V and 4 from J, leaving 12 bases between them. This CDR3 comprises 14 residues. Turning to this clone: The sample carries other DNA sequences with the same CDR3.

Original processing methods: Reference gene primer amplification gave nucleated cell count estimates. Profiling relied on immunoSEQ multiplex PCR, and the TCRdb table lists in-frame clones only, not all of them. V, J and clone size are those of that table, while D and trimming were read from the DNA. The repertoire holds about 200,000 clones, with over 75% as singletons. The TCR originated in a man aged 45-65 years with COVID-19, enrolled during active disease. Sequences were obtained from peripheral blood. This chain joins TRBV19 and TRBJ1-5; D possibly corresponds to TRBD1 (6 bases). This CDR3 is CASSGGGGNQPQHF. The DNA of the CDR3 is TGTGCCAGTAGTGGTGGGGGCGGGAATCAGCCCCAGCATTTT.